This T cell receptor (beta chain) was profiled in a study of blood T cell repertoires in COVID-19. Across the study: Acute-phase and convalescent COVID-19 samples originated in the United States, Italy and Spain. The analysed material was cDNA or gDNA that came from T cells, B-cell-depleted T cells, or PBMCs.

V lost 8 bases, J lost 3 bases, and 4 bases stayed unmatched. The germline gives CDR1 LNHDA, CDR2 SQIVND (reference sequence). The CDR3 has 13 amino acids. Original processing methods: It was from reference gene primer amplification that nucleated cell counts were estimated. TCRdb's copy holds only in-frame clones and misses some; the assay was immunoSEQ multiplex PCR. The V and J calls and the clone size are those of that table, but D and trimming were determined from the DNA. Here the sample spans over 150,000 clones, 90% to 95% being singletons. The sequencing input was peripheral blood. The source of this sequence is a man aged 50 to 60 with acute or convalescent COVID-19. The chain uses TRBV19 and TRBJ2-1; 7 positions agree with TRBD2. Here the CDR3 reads CASAERDYNEQFF. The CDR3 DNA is TGTGCCAGTGCGGAGCGGGACTACAATGAGCAGTTCTTC.